The entry below gives a single T cell receptor beta chain sequence along with its context. With 6 bases removed from V and 3 bases from J, the gap between germline ends came to 14 bases. The CDR3 loop spans 14 amino acids. Germline V gene data show CDR1 as KGHSH and CDR2 as LQKENI. These data come from a study of control samples from healthy donors and cancer patients. Assay: immunoSEQ multiplex PCR; the TCRdb copy retains only in-frame clones and omits some. The table records 110,000 to 150,000 clones, 85% to 95% of them present only once. Sequenced: PBMCs. The rearrangement uses TRBV18 and TRBJ1-1; D is undetermined. This clonotype was sampled from a man aged 55 to 69 with colorectal cancer. DNA for the CDR3: TGTGCCAGCTCCGAGGGAAGGGTTGACACTGAAGCTTTCTTT. It encodes CASSEGRVDTEAFF.